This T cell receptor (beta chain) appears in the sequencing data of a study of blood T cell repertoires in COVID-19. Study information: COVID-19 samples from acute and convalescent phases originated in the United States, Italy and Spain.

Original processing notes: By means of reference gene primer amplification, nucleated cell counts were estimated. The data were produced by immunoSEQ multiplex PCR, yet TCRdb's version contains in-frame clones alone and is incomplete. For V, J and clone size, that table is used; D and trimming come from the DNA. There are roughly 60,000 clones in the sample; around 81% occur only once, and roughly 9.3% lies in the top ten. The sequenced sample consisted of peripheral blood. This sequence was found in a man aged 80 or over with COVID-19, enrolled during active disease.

The CDR3, as DNA: TGTGCCAGCAGCCTCGGAGGTGGTAACTATGGCTACACCTTC. It yields the protein CASSLGGGNYGYTF. This rearrangement joins TRBV4-2 to TRBJ1-2; D ambiguous. Trimming took off 4 bases at V and 1 base at J, with 10 bases between the two ends. This CDR3 region has 14 residues. Per germline, CDR1 LGHNA and CDR2 YNFKEQ.